This paragraph reports one TCR beta chain. Libraries were prepared by immunoSEQ multiplex PCR; TCRdb keeps only in-frame clonotypes and omits some of them. This table has 95,000 to 130,000 clones, around nine tenths appearing once. As to time point: peripheral blood 6 weeks after treatment start. The data belong to a study of PD-L1 blockade in urothelial cancer. In the study overall: Blood samples contained a median about 150,000 T cells.

The J segment lost 4 bases and the V segment lost 2 bases, leaving 2 bases of the junction unmatched. Germline loops: CDR1 KGHSH, CDR2 LQKENI. This CDR3 has 14 amino acids. The clonotype was recovered from a man between 60 and 70 years old with urothelial cancer. The rearrangement links TRBV18 to TRBJ2-3; TRBD1 agrees at 8 bases. This specimen was PBMCs, taken around atezolizumab (anti-PD-L1) treatment. The CDR3, as DNA: TGTGCCAGCTCACCATCAGGGGGCGCAGATACGCAGTATTTT. Its translation: CASSPSGGADTQYF.